This TCR beta chain originates from a study of cytomegalovirus exposure and HLA in healthy donors. Points from the study as a whole: A later analysis showed HLA-associated TCR beta chains outstripping equally common others in clonal expansion. Compared with the approximately 680-donor mean, an Asian-associated ancestry cluster reportedly had fewer N-insertions, according to a later analysis. An apparent linkage of common viral pathogens to several of the most significant clusters emerged in a later analysis.

In the case of this clone: Its antigen remains unidentified.

With 7 bases removed from V and 1 base from J, the gap between germline ends came to 18 bases. CDR1 and CDR2 (germline): SGDLS, YYNGEE. The CDR3 runs to 17 residues. Use of 60 Vbeta and 13 Jbeta primers characterized the PCR. The protocol was immunoSEQ multiplex PCR, while the TCRdb copy is restricted to in-frame clones and leaves out a portion. The sample's table shows some 72,000 clones. Material: PBMCs. The chain uses TRBV9 and TRBJ2-6; D is ambiguous. This sequence was found in a man aged 30 to 39 in good health and CMV-seronegative. This CDR3 is CASGSSQANSGANVLTF. The DNA of the CDR3 is TGTGCCAGCGGTTCCTCCCAGGCAAATTCTGGGGCCAACGTCCTGACTTTC.